The 10 T cell receptor beta chains below all came from one sample that was sequenced in a study of cytomegalovirus exposure and HLA in healthy donors. The PCR employed 60 Vbeta primers together with 13 Jbeta primers. Clones were sequenced by immunoSEQ multiplex PCR, and TCRdb holds only the in-frame ones, with some missing. The sample gives 150,000 to 200,000 clones, about 90% of which show up once; roughly 0.24% is in the top ten. Input material: PBMCs. These receptor sequences come from a girl under three years old in good health and CMV-seronegative.

This clone showed up just once. The chain is built from TRBV13 and TRBJ2-7, with 10 bases matching TRBD1. The V and J ends lost 0 bases and 5 bases, in that order; junction bases with no gene match: 7. Germline CDR1 is PRHDT and CDR2 is FYEKMQ (reference sequence). CDR3 size: 16 residues. This CDR3 reads CASSLGPGTGVHEQYF. The CDR3 DNA follows: TGTGCCAGCAGCTTAGGCCCCGGGACAGGGGTCCACGAGCAGTACTTC.

This chain connects TRBV9 to TRBJ2-3; 12 bases map to TRBD2. Trimming cost V 4 bases and J 2 bases; bases outside gene matches: 17. The germline gives CDR1 SGDLS, CDR2 YYNGEE. CDR3 length equals 20 residues. The CDR3 spells CASSFNPLAGGILSTDTQYF. CDR3 DNA: TGTGCCAGCAGCTTTAACCCACTAGCGGGAGGTATCCTTTCCACAGATACGCAGTATTTT.

DNA of the CDR3: TGTGCCAGCAGCTCAGGGGTCCGTTCGGATGAGCAGTTCTTC. Residues: CASSSGVRSDEQFF. The chain employs TRBV7-7 and TRBJ2-1, with D tentatively TRBD1 (6 bases). Germline V gives CDR1 SSHAT, CDR2 FNYEAQ (reference sequence). Trimming removed 4 bases from V and 8 bases from J, with 15 bases in between. The CDR3 is 14 residues long. Looking up the rest from reference TRBV7-7 and TRBJ2-1 gives the full variable domain: GAGVSQSPRYKVTKRGQDVTLRCDPISSHATLYWYQQALGQGPEFLTYFNYEAQPDKSGLPSDRFSAERPEGSISTLTIQRTEQRDSAMYRCASSSGVRSDEQFFGPGTRLTVL.

This clone turned up a few times. The V and J genes are TRBV15 and TRBJ1-2; D unclear. Germline V CDR1 and CDR2: LNHNV, YYDKDF (reference sequence). This CDR3 region has 12 residues. The ends were cut back, 0 bases at V and 7 bases at J, with 6 bases in the middle. CDR3 residues: CATSRDRGGYTF. The CDR3 region has the DNA TGTGCCACCAGCAGAGATCGGGGTGGCTACACCTTC. Variable domain in full (rest from reference TRBV15 and TRBJ1-2): DAMVIQNPRYQVTQFGKPVTLSCSQTLNHNVMYWYQQKSSQAPKLLFHYYDKDFNNEADTPDNFQSRRPNTSFCFLDIRSPGLGDTAMYLCATSRDRGGYTFGSGTRLTVV.

The CDR3 loop reads CASSWGGTSGFTGELFF. DNA of the CDR3: TGTGCCAGCAGCTGGGGGGGGACTAGCGGATTCACCGGGGAGCTGTTTTTT. The genes are TRBV5-4 and TRBJ2-2; 11 bases are a match to TRBD2. CDR3 length: 17 residues. Germline loops: CDR1 SGHNT, CDR2 YYREEE (reference sequence). J was trimmed by 4 bases and V by 3 bases; bases with no gene match: 8.

The genes are TRBV6-1 and TRBJ2-3; 10 bases match TRBD2. The germline V gene has CDR1 MNHNS and CDR2 SASEGT. The V segment lost 5 bases and the J segment 4 bases; nucleotides outside the gene matches: 6. CDR3 size: 15 residues. The CDR3 loop is CASSQLAGDADTQYF. CDR3 DNA: TGTGCCAGCAGTCAGCTAGCGGGAGACGCAGATACGCAGTATTTT.

The gene calls are TRBV4-1 and TRBJ2-1; TRBD2 matches 9 bases. Germline CDR1 and CDR2: MGHRA and YSYEKL. V was clipped by 1 base and J by 10 bases; unmatched bases: 8. CDR3 length equals 15 residues. The CDR3 DNA is TGCGCCAGCAGCCAAGGGGCTAGCGGGGTGAGAGAGCAGTTCTTC. It codes for CASSQGASGVREQFF.

The chain couples TRBV6-1 to TRBJ2-7; perhaps TRBD1 as D (5 bases). The ends were cut back, 11 bases at V and 3 bases at J, with 20 bases in the middle. CDR1 is MNHNS, CDR2 SASEGT, per germline. This CDR3 is built from 14 residues. The CDR3 DNA sequence: TGTGCCGCCCAGGGCGGAGCCCGTCGCTACGAGCAGTACTTC. Translating gives CAAQGGARRYEQYF.

V gene TRBV18 combines with J gene TRBJ1-3, with D possibly TRBD1 on 5 matching bases. Germline values: CDR1 KGHSH, CDR2 LQKENI. The CDR3 is made up of 15 amino acids. V lost 3 bases and J 7 bases, leaving 16 bases between the germline ends. CDR3 sequence: CASSPTTVVENTIYF. DNA for the CDR3: TGTGCCAGCTCACCTACGACAGTAGTGGAGAACACCATATATTTT. Variable domain in full (rest from reference TRBV18 and TRBJ1-3): NAGVMQNPRHLVRRRGQEARLRCSPMKGHSHVYWYRQLPEEGLKFMVYLQKENIIDESGMPKERFSAEFPKEGPSILRIQQVVRGDSAAYFCASSPTTVVENTIYFGEGSWLTVV.

The chain has TRBV9 and TRBJ2-1, with TRBD2 identical over 9 bases. This CDR3 contains 17 residues. Unmatched junction bases numbered 16, after V lost 3 bases and J lost 9 bases. Germline V lookup: CDR1 SGDLS, CDR2 YYNGEE. The CDR3 bases are TGTGCCAGCAGCGCAGGGACTAGCCGATCGTGGGGCGCTGAGCAGTTCTTC. Amino acid sequence: CASSAGTSRSWGAEQFF.